This T cell receptor beta chain originates from a study of cytomegalovirus exposure and HLA in healthy donors. For the study at large: Of the donors genotyped, about 410 in all, 75% to 90% fell in the Caucasian-associated ancestry cluster. Study-wide points: Near-uniform donor sequencing depth was presumed by presence/absence analyses. Earlier findings revealed that most TCR beta V segments proved productive either about 90% or about 30% of the time. An analysis was carried out at a later point. It showed that HLA-associated TCR beta chains were more clonally expanded than equally common non-associated chains.

This CDR3 is built from 14 residues. Trimming left V 0 bases short and J 1 base short, with 7 bases between. Per the germline V gene, CDR1 is ENHRY and CDR2 is SYGVKD. Details on this clone: What it binds is not known.

This PCR relied on a set of 60 Vbeta primers and 13 Jbeta primers. The table came from immunoSEQ multiplex PCR; TCRdb's copy has only in-frame clones and leaves some out. The sample totals 95,000 to 110,000 clones. The sequenced material came from PBMCs. The sequence was obtained from a man aged 35 to 55 in good health and CMV-seronegative. The rearrangement joins TRBV10-3 to TRBJ2-7, with D possibly TRBD2 on 6 matching bases. The CDR3 nucleotides are TGTGCCATCAGTGAGTCGGGGGGATCCTACGAGCAGTACTTC. Amino acid sequence: CAISESGGSYEQYF.